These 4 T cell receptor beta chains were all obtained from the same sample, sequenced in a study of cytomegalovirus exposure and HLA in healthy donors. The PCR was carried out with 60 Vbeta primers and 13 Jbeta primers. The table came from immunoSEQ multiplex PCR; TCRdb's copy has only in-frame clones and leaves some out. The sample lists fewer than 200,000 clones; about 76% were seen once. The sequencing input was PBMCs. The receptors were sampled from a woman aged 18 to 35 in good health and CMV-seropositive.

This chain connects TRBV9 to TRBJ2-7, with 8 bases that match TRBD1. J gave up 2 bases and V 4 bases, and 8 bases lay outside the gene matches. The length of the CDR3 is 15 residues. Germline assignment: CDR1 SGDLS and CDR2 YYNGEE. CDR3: CASSPSGTGTYEQYF. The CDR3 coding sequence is TGTGCCAGCAGCCCTTCCGGGACAGGCACCTACGAGCAGTACTTC.

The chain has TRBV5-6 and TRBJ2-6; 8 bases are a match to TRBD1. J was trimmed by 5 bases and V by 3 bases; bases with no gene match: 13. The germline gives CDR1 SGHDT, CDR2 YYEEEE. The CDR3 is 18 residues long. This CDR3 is CASSSPRRQGRRANVLTF. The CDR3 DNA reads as TGTGCCAGCAGCTCACCTCGTCGACAGGGGCGAAGGGCCAACGTCCTGACTTTC.

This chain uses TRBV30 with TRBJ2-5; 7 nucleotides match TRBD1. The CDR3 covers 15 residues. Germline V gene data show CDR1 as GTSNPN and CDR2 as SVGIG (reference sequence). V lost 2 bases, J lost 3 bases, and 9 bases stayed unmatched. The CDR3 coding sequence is TGTGCCTGGAGTTATCAGGGGGTGTACAAAGAGACCCAGTACTTC. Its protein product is CAWSYQGVYKETQYF.

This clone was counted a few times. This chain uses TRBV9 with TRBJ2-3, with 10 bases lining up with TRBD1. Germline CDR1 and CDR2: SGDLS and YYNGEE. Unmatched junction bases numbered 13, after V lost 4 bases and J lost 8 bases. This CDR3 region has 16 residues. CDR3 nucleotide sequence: TGTGCCAGCAGCCCCGGGACAGGGGCAGGCGTAGTTACGCAGTATTTT. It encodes CASSPGTGAGVVTQYF.